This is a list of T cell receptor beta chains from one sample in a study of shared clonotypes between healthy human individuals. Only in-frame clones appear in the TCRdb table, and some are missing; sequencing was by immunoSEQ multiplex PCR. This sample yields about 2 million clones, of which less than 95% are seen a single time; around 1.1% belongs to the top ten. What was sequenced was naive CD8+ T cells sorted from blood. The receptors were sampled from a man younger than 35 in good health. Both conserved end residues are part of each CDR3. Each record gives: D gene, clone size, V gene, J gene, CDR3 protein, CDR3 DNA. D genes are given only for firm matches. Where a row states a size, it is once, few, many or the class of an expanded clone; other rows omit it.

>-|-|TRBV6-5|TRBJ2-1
CASSYAAEQFF
TGTGCCAGCAGTTACGCGGCTGAGCAGTTCTTC
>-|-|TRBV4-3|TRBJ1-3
CASSPLVPGNTIYF
TGCGCCAGCAGCCCACTGGTTCCTGGAAACACCATATATTTT
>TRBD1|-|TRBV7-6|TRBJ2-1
CASRPWDSEQFF
TGTGCCAGCAGGCCATGGGACAGTGAGCAGTTCTTC
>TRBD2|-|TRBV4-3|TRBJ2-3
CASSQVWAGAIDTQYF
TGCGCCAGCAGCCAAGTATGGGCGGGAGCGATAGATACGCAGTATTTT
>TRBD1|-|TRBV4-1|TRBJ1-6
CASSQDPGGYNSPLHF
TGCGCCAGCAGCCAAGATCCAGGGGGCTATAATTCACCCCTCCACTTT
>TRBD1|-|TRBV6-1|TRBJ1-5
CASSELTGGNQPQHF
TGTGCCAGCAGTGAGTTAACAGGGGGGAATCAGCCCCAGCATTTT
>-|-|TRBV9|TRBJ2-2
CASEGGNTGELFF
TGTGCCAGCGAAGGTGGGAACACCGGGGAGCTGTTTTTT
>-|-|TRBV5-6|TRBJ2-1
CASSGFLYNEQFF
TGTGCCAGCAGCGGATTTTTATACAATGAGCAGTTCTTC
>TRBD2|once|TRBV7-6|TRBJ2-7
CASSPRLAVNYEQYF
TGTGCCAGCAGCCCAAGACTAGCGGTTAACTACGAGCAGTACTTC
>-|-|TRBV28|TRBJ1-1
CASSFPGGAEAFF
TGTGCCAGCAGTTTCCCGGGGGGGGCTGAAGCTTTCTTT
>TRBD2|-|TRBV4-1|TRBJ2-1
CASSQGAGAYYNEQFF
TGCGCCAGCAGCCAAGGGGCGGGAGCCTACTACAATGAGCAGTTCTTC
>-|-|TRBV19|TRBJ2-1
CASSNEGLVASGVDEQFF
TGTGCCAGTAGTAACGAAGGCCTAGTCGCCTCTGGTGTAGATGAGCAGTTCTTC
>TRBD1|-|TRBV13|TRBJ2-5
CASSYRGRGETQYF
TGTGCCAGCAGCTACAGGGGCAGAGGGGAGACCCAGTACTTC
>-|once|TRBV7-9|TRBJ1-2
CASSSGEIIWAGYTF
TGTGCCAGCAGCTCCGGAGAGATAATATGGGCGGGCTACACCTTC
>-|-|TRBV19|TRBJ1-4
CASSVGVGGEKLFF
TGTGCCAGTAGTGTGGGTGTTGGTGGAGAAAAACTGTTTTTT
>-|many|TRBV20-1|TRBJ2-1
CSATWGNEQFF
TGCAGTGCTACCTGGGGGAATGAGCAGTTCTTC